Presented here are 23 T cell receptor beta chains from one specimen sequenced in a study of response to subunit inactivated influenza vaccine. TCRdb reanalysed the RT-PCR reads using MiXCR and keeps one entry per CDR3 protein. The sample lists some 800,000 distinct CDR3 sequences, about 20% occurring once. This sample comprised PBMCs from blood, obtained roughly 5 days after vaccination. These receptors all stem from a middle-aged man who received an inactivated influenza vaccine.

The chain has TRBV27 and TRBJ2-1; weak D call: TRBD2 (5 bases). Germline V gene data show CDR1 as MNHEY and CDR2 as SMNVEV (reference sequence). Trimming cost V 7 bases and J 0 bases, with 13 bases left between them. This CDR3 comprises 15 residues. CDR3 loop: CASNQEGSSYNEQFF. The CDR3, as DNA: TGTGCCAGCAATCAAGAGGGTAGCTCCTACAATGAGCAGTTCTTC.

In DNA, the CDR3 is TGCAGTGCACTAGGGACCGAAAGTTACACTGAAGCTTTCTTT. Translated, it gives CSALGTESYTEAFF. The rearrangement joins TRBV20-1 to TRBJ1-1, with D possibly TRBD1 on 5 matching bases. This CDR3 spans 14 amino acids. Trimming took 6 bases from V and 3 from J, leaving 17 bases between them. The V gene's germline CDR1 is DFQATT and CDR2 SNEGSKA (reference sequence).

This clonotype was counted ten times or more. This sequence joins TRBV10-2 and TRBJ2-4, with unresolved D. This CDR3 is 11 amino acids long. Trimming took 2 bases from V and 5 from J, leaving 1 base between them. Germline values: CDR1 WSHSY, CDR2 SAAADI. DNA for the CDR3: TGCGCCAGCAGTGAGCAAAACATTCAGTACTTC. Protein product: CASSEQNIQYF.

This chain uses TRBV7-2 with TRBJ2-7; 12 nucleotides match TRBD2. CDR3 length: 16 residues. Per the germline V gene, CDR1 is SGHTA and CDR2 is FQGNSA. Trimming removed 4 bases from V and 2 bases from J; junction bases left unmatched: 6. Written as DNA, the CDR3 is TGTGCCAGCAGCTCTTGGACTAGCGGGGCCCCCTACGAGCAGTACTTC. This translates into CASSSWTSGAPYEQYF.

The rearrangement uses TRBV5-1 and TRBJ1-1; no clear D gene. V shed 4 bases and J shed 1 base, with 11 bases lying between them. CDR1 and CDR2 (germline): SGHRS, YFSETQ. This CDR3 contains 14 residues. CDR3 protein: CASSANTQNTEAFF. The CDR3 DNA follows: TGCGCCAGCAGCGCTAACACGCAGAACACTGAAGCTTTCTTT. Full variable domain (missing parts from reference TRBV5-1 and TRBJ1-1): KAGVTQTPRYLIKTRGQQVTLSCSPISGHRSVSWYQQTPGQGLQFLFEYFSETQRNKGNFPGRFSGRQFSNSRSEMNVSTLELGDSALYLCASSANTQNTEAFFGQGTRLTVV.

The chain uses TRBV4-1 and TRBJ2-5; TRBD1 is a possible D gene (5 bases). The CDR3 covers 13 residues. Per the germline V gene, CDR1 is MGHRA and CDR2 is YSYEKL. V was trimmed by 2 bases and J by 5 bases, leaving 9 bases between them. The CDR3 nucleotides read TGCGCCAGCAGCCAAACGCAGGGCGAGACCCAGTACTTC. It codes for CASSQTQGETQYF.

This clonotype came up a few times. This chain connects TRBV20-1 to TRBJ2-6; 8 nucleotides align to TRBD1. Per the germline V gene, CDR1 is DFQATT and CDR2 is SNEGSKA (reference sequence). The CDR3 contains 14 residues. Unmatched junction bases numbered 11, after V lost 4 bases and J lost 12 bases. The CDR3 region has the DNA TGCAGTGCTATCGGGACAGGAGTTCCGAGCGTCCTGACTTTC. It codes for CSAIGTGVPSVLTF.

This clonotype was counted between two and nine times. The chain carries TRBV5-1 and TRBJ2-7; 10 bases align to TRBD2. CDR3 size: 15 residues. The V gene's germline CDR1 is SGHRS and CDR2 YFSETQ. Unmatched junction bases numbered 4, after V lost 4 bases and J lost 0 bases. This CDR3 reads CASSASGSSSYEQYF. The CDR3 DNA sequence: TGCGCCAGCAGCGCTAGCGGGAGCAGCTCCTACGAGCAGTACTTC.

CDR3 sequence (DNA): TGTGCCAGCAGCTTCACAGGGTCGACCTACGAGCAGTACTTC. It yields the protein CASSFTGSTYEQYF. The chain combines TRBV7-8 with TRBJ2-7, with D maybe TRBD1 (6 bases). The germline V and J ends were trimmed by 3 bases and 2 bases, with 11 bases remaining between them. Germline V CDR1 and CDR2: SGHVS, FQNEAQ. CDR3 length: 14 residues.

Only a few counts were recorded for this clonotype. The V and J genes are TRBV7-8 and TRBJ1-5, with D unresolved. V lost 2 bases and J 2 bases, leaving 16 bases between the germline ends. This CDR3 contains 17 residues. Germline V CDR1 and CDR2: SGHVS, FQNEAQ. CDR3 sequence: CASSLTIVERGNQPQHF. DNA of the CDR3: TGTGCCAGCAGCTTAACCATTGTGGAGAGGGGCAATCAGCCCCAGCATTTT.

This clonotype has more than one count but fewer than ten. The chain employs TRBV10-3 and TRBJ2-7; 13 nucleotides align to TRBD2. Germline values: CDR1 ENHRY, CDR2 SYGVKD. After removal of 3 bases from V and 5 bases from J, the junction contained 4 bases not matched to a gene. The CDR3 length is 15 residues. The CDR3 protein is CAISEGTSGTNEQYF. CDR3 bases: TGTGCCATCAGTGAAGGGACTAGCGGGACCAACGAGCAGTACTTC.

This clonotype was seen at least ten times. The chain links TRBV7-9 to TRBJ2-1, with no clear D. In germline, CDR1 is SEHNR, CDR2 FQNEAQ (reference sequence). This CDR3 contains 12 residues. V lost 2 bases, J lost 9 bases, and 8 bases lay in between. The CDR3 DNA is TGTGCCAGCAGCTTAAGAACGGGTGAGCAGTTCTTC. It yields the protein CASSLRTGEQFF.

The chain has TRBV11-2 and TRBJ1-1; TRBD1 aligns across 10 bases. This CDR3 has 17 amino acids. After removal of 1 base from V and 5 bases from J, the junction contained 10 bases not matched to a gene. Germline V gene sequence: CDR1 SGHAT, CDR2 FQNNGV. The CDR3 protein is CASSLVLRTGGQTEAFF. In DNA form, the CDR3 reads TGTGCCAGCAGCTTAGTCCTCCGGACAGGGGGTCAGACTGAAGCTTTCTTT. Based on the CDR3 plus reference TRBV11-2 and TRBJ1-1, the full variable domain is EAGVAQSPRYKIIEKRQSVAFWCNPISGHATLYWYQQILGQGPKLLIQFQNNGVVDDSQLPKDRFSAERLKGVDSTLKIQPAKLEDSAVYLCASSLVLRTGGQTEAFFGQGTRLTVV.

Note on this clonotype: A junction end diverges from the germline sequence, so it may reflect a read error. The V and J genes are TRBV6-5 and TRBJ1-5; D ambiguous. The CDR3 loop spans 15 amino acids. Germline V CDR1 and CDR2: MNHEY, SVGAGI. The CDR3 DNA sequence: TGTGCCAGCAGTTACCGTCAGTTTAGCAATCAGCCCCAGGATTTT. This translates into CASSYRQFSNQPQDF.

This clonotype has a handful of counts. The chain uses TRBV10-3 and TRBJ2-7; TRBD1 aligns across 7 bases. CDR3 length equals 16 residues. The V gene's germline CDR1 is ENHRY and CDR2 SYGVKD. V dropped 8 bases and J dropped 1; count of bases not matched to a gene: 14. DNA of the CDR3: TGTGCCATCGGAGGCCTTACCGGGACAGTATCCTACGAGCAGTACTTC. Protein: CAIGGLTGTVSYEQYF.

This rearrangement joins TRBV7-9 to TRBJ1-2; no clear D gene. In germline, CDR1 is SEHNR, CDR2 FQNEAQ (reference sequence). Trimming stripped 4 bases from V and 3 bases from J, with 6 bases between. The CDR3 runs 12 residues. This chain's CDR3 is CASSSAHYGYTF. The CDR3 DNA sequence: TGTGCCAGCAGCTCCGCCCACTATGGCTACACCTTC.

In this sample, this clonotype turned up a few times. V usage is TRBV7-8 and J usage is TRBJ2-7, with TRBD1 matching over 9 bases. Germline V gives CDR1 SGHVS, CDR2 FQNEAQ. The CDR3 runs 17 residues. The V and J ends lost 2 bases and 4 bases, in that order; junction bases with no gene match: 12. This chain's CDR3 is CASSLMDSLQGAYEQYF. In DNA, the CDR3 is TGTGCCAGCAGCTTAATGGACTCTTTACAGGGGGCTTACGAGCAGTACTTC.

The rearrangement links TRBV12-3 or TRBV12-4 to TRBJ2-5; no clear D gene. The CDR3 sequence is 15 residues long. Trimming removed 3 bases from V and 4 bases from J, with 15 bases in between. CDR3 sequence (DNA): TGTGCCAGCAGTTTCTACGGCCTTAAGGGAGAGACCCAGTACTTC. This encodes CASSFYGLKGETQYF.

This clonotype was counted at least ten times. The chain has TRBV4-2 and TRBJ2-1; 7 bases match TRBD2. V shed 2 bases and J 8 bases; nucleotides not matched to a gene: 9. Per germline, CDR1 LGHNA and CDR2 YNFKEQ. The CDR3 loop spans 15 amino acids. DNA for the CDR3: TGTGCCAGCAGCCAAAGGGAGGGTCCCTTAGATGAGCAGTTCTTC. Translation: CASSQREGPLDEQFF.

The chain employs TRBV19 and TRBJ1-5, with 8 nucleotides matching TRBD1. This CDR3 is built from 16 residues. Germline V gives CDR1 LNHDA, CDR2 SQIVND (reference sequence). The J segment lost 5 bases and the V segment lost 8 bases, leaving 14 bases of the junction unmatched. Here the CDR3 DNA reads TGTGCCAGTCAATATCGTGCACAGGGGGTTTATCAGCCCCAGCATTTT. It encodes CASQYRAQGVYQPQHF.

The table lists this clonotype with a few counts. CDR3 sequence reads: CASSPGTWTFKRETQYF. CDR3 in DNA: TGTGCCAGCAGTCCCGGAACCTGGACGTTCAAAAGGGAGACCCAGTACTTC. The rearrangement links TRBV6-2 or TRBV6-3 to TRBJ2-5; no firm D call. The CDR3 sequence is 17 residues long. Trimming removed 5 bases at V and 5 bases at J, with 24 bases between. Germline V lookup: CDR1 MNHEY, CDR2 SVGEGT.

In its sample, this clonotype was seen a few times. The chain has TRBV4-1 and TRBJ2-7; 7 nucleotides align to TRBD1. The CDR3 contains 15 residues. CDR1 and CDR2 (germline): MGHRA, YSYEKL. The V gene end was trimmed by 1 base and the J gene end by 3 bases; junction bases not matched to a gene: 6. CDR3 protein: CASSQVFSGGYEQYF. CDR3 bases: TGCGCCAGCAGCCAAGTCTTCTCAGGGGGCTACGAGCAGTACTTC.

This clonotype was counted only a few times. The genes are TRBV5-4 and TRBJ2-5; D may be TRBD2 (5 bases). Germline CDR1 is SGHNT and CDR2 is YYREEE (reference sequence). The CDR3 totals 13 residues. V lost 2 bases and J 8 bases, leaving 13 bases between the germline ends. This CDR3 reads CASSFGGRGTQYF. In DNA, the CDR3 is TGTGCCAGCAGCTTCGGCGGCCGGGGTACCCAGTACTTC. The full variable domain, its missing parts supplied by reference TRBV5-4 and TRBJ2-5, is ETGVTQSPTHLIKTRGQQVTLRCSSQSGHNTVSWYQQALGQGPQFIFQYYREEENGRGNFPPRFSGLQFPNYSSELNVNALELDDSALYLCASSFGGRGTQYFGPGTRLLVL.